The 21 T cell receptor beta chains reported below all come from one sample, sequenced in a study of T-cell memory formation after mild COVID-19. TCRdb independently ran MiXCR on the 5' RACE reads; one entry per CDR3 protein. This sample carries roughly 560,000 distinct CDR3 sequences, roughly 20% of them seen once, and the ten largest clones take 9.5% to 15%. The sample consisted of PBMCs or a T cell subset sorted from them (not recorded which). These TCRs come from an adult woman who had mild COVID-19 (a few samples of this study predate the infection). Cell type and time point are not known.

This clonotype was counted a few times. The V gene is TRBV7-2, the J gene TRBJ2-2, with a possible D match to TRBD2 (6 bases). This CDR3 comprises 13 residues. Germline loops: CDR1 SGHTA, CDR2 FQGNSA. V shed 5 bases and J shed 6 bases, with 10 bases lying between them. The CDR3 spells CASSPGRSGELFF. CDR3 coding DNA: TGTGCCAGCAGCCCGGGGAGGTCCGGGGAGCTGTTTTTT. The variable domain in full, with the rest retrieved from reference TRBV7-2 and TRBJ2-2, is GAGVSQSPSNKVTEKGKDVELRCDPISGHTALYWYRQSLGQGLEFLIYFQGNSAPDKSGLPSDRFSAERTGGSVSTLTIQRTQQEDSAVYLCASSPGRSGELFFGEGSRLTVL.

This chain links TRBV7-6 with TRBJ2-2; D may be TRBD1 (5 bases). This CDR3 spans 14 amino acids. Between the trimmed V and J ends, which lost 5 bases and 4 bases, there was a span of 11 bases. Germline V CDR1 and CDR2: SGHVS, FNYEAQ. CDR3 in amino acids: CASSAPGFTGELFF. Written as DNA, the CDR3 is TGTGCCAGCAGCGCCCCAGGGTTCACCGGGGAGCTGTTTTTT.

This clonotype was picked up many times. The V gene is TRBV7-8, the J gene TRBJ2-7; possibly TRBD2 for D (5 bases). This CDR3 has 14 amino acids. The V gene's germline CDR1 is SGHVS and CDR2 FQNEAQ. V lost 4 bases, J lost 3 bases, and 13 bases lay in between. CDR3: CASSSRVGFYEQYF. The CDR3 coding sequence is TGTGCCAGCAGCTCGCGGGTAGGGTTCTACGAGCAGTACTTC.

V gene TRBV24-1 combines with J gene TRBJ2-1, with 12 bases lining up with TRBD1. Germline values: CDR1 KGHDR, CDR2 SFDVKD. The V segment lost 5 bases and the J segment 4 bases; nucleotides outside the gene matches: 5. The CDR3 spans 16 residues. CDR3 protein: CATSAPGQGAYNEQFF. The CDR3 DNA reads as TGTGCCACCAGTGCCCCGGGACAGGGGGCTTACAATGAGCAGTTCTTC.

The V gene is TRBV14, the J gene TRBJ2-5; D is uncertain. CDR1 and CDR2 (germline): SGHDN, FVKESK. V gave up 6 bases and J gave up 3 bases, with 20 bases separating them. The CDR3 runs to 16 residues. The CDR3: CASSNVLGPSEETQYF. The CDR3 region has the DNA TGTGCCAGCAGTAATGTCTTAGGGCCAAGTGAAGAGACCCAGTACTTC.

This clonotype was picked up one time. The chain has TRBV3-1 and TRBJ1-6; D possibly corresponds to TRBD1 (5 bases). Looked up from germline, CDR1 is LGHDT and CDR2 is YNNKEL (reference sequence). The CDR3 contains 15 residues. V was pared by 4 bases and J by 7 bases, with 14 bases between. The CDR3 DNA sequence: TGTGCCAGCAGCCCTTACCTGGGGGGGAATTCACCCCTCCACTTT. It is translated as CASSPYLGGNSPLHF. The variable domain in full, completed from reference TRBV3-1 and TRBJ1-6, reads DTAVSQTPKYLVTQMGNDKSIKCEQNLGHDTMYWYKQDSKKFLKIMFSYNNKELIINETVPNRFSPKSPDKAHLNLHINSLELGDSAVYFCASSPYLGGNSPLHFGNGTRLTVT.

The V and J genes are TRBV12-3 or TRBV12-4 and TRBJ1-3, with D uncertain. Trimming left V 6 bases short and J 10 bases short, with 25 bases between. There are 16 residues in the CDR3. In nucleotides, the CDR3 is TGTGCCAGCAGCCCTATATTTGTCCCAACGGGTTTGACCATATATTTT. It translates to CASSPIFVPTGLTIYF.

The genes are TRBV5-8 and TRBJ2-3; tentatively, D is TRBD2 (6 bases). Germline V gene data show CDR1 as SGHTS and CDR2 as YDEGEE. The V end was cut by 4 bases, the J end by 10 bases, with 13 bases between. This CDR3 contains 12 residues. CDR3: CASSRLVQAQYF. CDR3 in DNA: TGTGCCAGCAGCCGACTAGTCCAGGCGCAGTATTTT.

The CDR3 reads CVWLATDTQYF. As DNA, the CDR3 is TGCGTATGGCTTGCCACAGATACGCAGTATTTT. V gene TRBV29-1 combines with J gene TRBJ2-3; no firm D call. The germline gives CDR1 SQVTM, CDR2 ANQGSEA. There are 11 residues in the CDR3.

This clonotype was seen many times. The chain uses TRBV27 and TRBJ2-1; no reliable D call. The germline gives CDR1 MNHEY, CDR2 SMNVEV (reference sequence). The CDR3 is made up of 14 amino acids. The V end was cut by 3 bases, the J end by 5 bases, with 11 bases between. CDR3 in DNA: TGTGCCAGCAGTTTGTACCCAATCCACAATGAGCAGTTCTTC. It specifies CASSLYPIHNEQFF.

This clonotype has a handful of counts. This chain joins TRBV5-1 and TRBJ1-1; 7 positions agree with TRBD1. V lost 0 bases and J lost 8; bases outside the gene matches: 4. The CDR3 spans 13 residues. Germline CDR1 and CDR2: SGHRS and YFSETQ. In nucleotides, the CDR3 is TGCGCCAGCAGCTTGGGGGGACAGTACGAAGCTTTCTTT. It specifies CASSLGGQYEAFF.

This clonotype was detected a few times. This chain uses TRBV12-3 or TRBV12-4 with TRBJ1-1; D gene ambiguous. Trimming shortened V by 3 bases and J by 1 base, and 9 bases separated the two germline ends. The CDR3 is 14 amino acids. Here the CDR3 reads CASSFPTKNTEAFF. Here the CDR3 DNA reads TGTGCCAGCAGTTTCCCGACAAAGAACACTGAAGCTTTCTTT.

The chain combines TRBV6-4 with TRBJ2-1, with TRBD2 identical over 11 bases. CDR1 is MRHNA, CDR2 SNTAGT, per germline. V lost 3 bases, J lost 5 bases, and 21 bases stayed unmatched. This CDR3 is built from 21 residues. This CDR3 reads CASSEEWLAGGPLGRHNEQFF. As DNA, the CDR3 is TGTGCCAGCAGTGAGGAGTGGTTAGCGGGAGGGCCTTTGGGCCGGCACAATGAGCAGTTCTTC.

This chain links TRBV6-2 or TRBV6-3 with TRBJ2-7; D is ambiguous. The germline gives CDR1 MNHEY, CDR2 SVGEGT. The V and J ends lost 2 bases and 3 bases respectively, with 11 bases between them. The CDR3 is 14 residues long. CDR3 region: CASSYVFPSYEQYF. For the CDR3, the DNA is TGTGCCAGCAGTTACGTATTCCCCAGCTACGAGCAGTACTTC.

The chain links TRBV24-1 to TRBJ1-4; 11 bases map to TRBD1. Germline lookup yields CDR1 KGHDR and CDR2 SFDVKD. V shed 2 bases and J 8 bases; nucleotides not matched to a gene: 6. This CDR3 spans 16 amino acids. The CDR3 nucleotides are TGTGCCACCAGTGATTCAGGACAGGGGGCCGGCGAAAAACTGTTTTTT. Residues: CATSDSGQGAGEKLFF.

This chain joins TRBV15 and TRBJ2-1; D uncertain. Germline CDR1 reads LNHNV; CDR2 reads YYDKDF (reference sequence). There are 12 residues in the CDR3. V gave up 3 bases and J gave up 3 bases, with 3 bases separating them. The CDR3 bases are TGTGCCACCAGCAGCGACTACAATGAGCAGTTCTTC. This translates into CATSSDYNEQFF.

This clonotype showed up just once. This sequence joins TRBV3-1 and TRBJ1-2, with D uncertain. CDR3 length equals 13 residues. Germline values: CDR1 LGHDT, CDR2 YNNKEL (reference sequence). Deletions cut 1 base from V and 7 bases from J, with 10 bases between. The CDR3 loop is CASSQVSFGGYTF. DNA for the CDR3: TGTGCCAGCAGCCAAGTGTCATTCGGTGGCTACACCTTC.

This clonotype was seen a few times. The chain combines TRBV5-1 with TRBJ2-7; D gene ambiguous. The CDR3 has 15 residues. V was trimmed by 4 bases and J by 0 bases, leaving 14 bases between them. Germline loops: CDR1 SGHRS, CDR2 YFSETQ. The CDR3 protein is CASSPTALGSYEQYF. DNA for the CDR3: TGCGCCAGCAGCCCCACCGCGTTGGGCTCCTACGAGCAGTACTTC.

This clonotype occurred a few times. V gene TRBV7-2 combines with J gene TRBJ2-2; 11 bases fit TRBD2. Unmatched junction bases numbered 4, after V lost 5 bases and J lost 5 bases. Germline lookup yields CDR1 SGHTA and CDR2 FQGNSA. The CDR3 contains 15 residues. The DNA of the CDR3 is TGTGCCAGCAGCGTGGGACTAGCGGCGACCGGGGAGCTGTTTTTT. This translates into CASSVGLAATGELFF.

This clonotype has more than one count but fewer than ten. The chain employs TRBV3-1 and TRBJ2-7, with D perhaps given as TRBD1 or TRBD2 (5 bases each). CDR1 and CDR2 from the germline V gene are LGHDT and YNNKEL (reference sequence). V lost 1 base, J lost 5 bases, and 21 bases lay in between. The length of the CDR3 is 17 residues. The CDR3: CASSQVSRGFVAHEQYF. In DNA, the CDR3 is TGTGCCAGCAGCCAAGTGTCGAGGGGCTTTGTCGCGCACGAGCAGTACTTC.

This clonotype was counted only a few times. The rearrangement uses TRBV3-1 and TRBJ1-5; the D is unclear. Trimming stripped 1 base from V and 7 bases from J, with 8 bases between. Germline V gene data show CDR1 as LGHDT and CDR2 as YNNKEL (reference sequence). This CDR3 region has 13 residues. Written as DNA, the CDR3 is TGTGCCAGCAGCCAAGTTGCGGGGCAGCCCCAGCATTTT. This sequence encodes CASSQVAGQPQHF.